The following is a T cell receptor (beta chain) sequence with its context. Its antigen is unknown. The record has no base qualities; no much larger clone is one base away. The data were taken from a study of blood T cell repertoires in COVID-19 (dated by TCRdb to the early 2020s). With regard to the full study: The collaborator samples originated in the United States, Italy and Spain and spanned the acute and convalescent phases of COVID-19. The prospective study material was composed of cDNA or gDNA derived from T cells, B-cell-depleted T cells, or PBMCs. The dataset comprised deeply sampled blood TCRbeta repertoires from subjects exposed to, actively infected with, or recovered from COVID-19. The repertoires were made available in a free public database intended to serve as a resource for research on the immune response to SARS-CoV-2. Samples came from the ongoing ImmuneRACE study (first 160 participants) plus 1,254 subjects from 6 global collaborators. Nearly every sample came with metadata listing a de-identified subject ID, COVID-19 status, age in years and sex. Where HLA class I and class II types were available, the types were taken from metadata supplied by the sample provider, not from assay-based typing.

TCRbeta CDR3 regions were amplified from genomic DNA by means of the immunoSEQ Assay, a bias-controlled multiplex PCR. For the original study's pipeline: The number of nucleated cells in each sample was estimated from the amplification of reference gene primers within the assay. To quantify the absolute abundance of each unique TCRbeta CDR3 rearrangement, sequence reads were collapsed and filtered. For each sample, productive Simpson clonality was calculated by taking the square root of Simpson's diversity index across productive rearrangements. Entries here come from immuneACCESS through TCRdb and include only in-frame sequences with V and J called. Some clones fail to appear in such tables; in the studies checked, an unresolved V gene covers under half of the shortfall, and the cause of the remainder is unknown. V and J calls and clone size come straight from that table; D and trimming were deduced from the DNA. The sample table lists over 200,000 clones, roughly 87% of them with a count of one. The top ten constitute around a tenth of the sample.

Enrolling through a virtual design, the prospective study's participants ranged in age from roughly 18 to 95 years and lived across approximately 25 United States geographic areas. Cohort assignment in the prospective study relied on participant-reported clinical history from a screening survey and a study questionnaire. Mobile phlebotomists in the prospective study collected whole blood, serum and a nasopharyngeal or oropharyngeal swab from every participant. Participants in the prospective study had the option to provide additional blood draws and questionnaires over a roughly two-month period. Before DNA extraction, prospective study blood samples were shipped either frozen or at room temperature. The CDR3 spans 13 residues, from the cysteine through the phenylalanine. The read is trimmed to its CDR3 DNA, 39 bases read in frame from base 1. V and J lose 4 bases and 8 bases, and a span of 15 bases separates them. The germline V gene sets CDR1 to SGDLS and CDR2 to YYNGEE.

What the authors observed across the whole study: The amount of clinical and demographic metadata varied by source and participant and was provided uncurated.

The source is a man in his late teens or twenties with acute COVID-19. This sequence uses TRBV9 and TRBJ1-2; confidence is insufficient to name the D gene. Sequencing used PBMCs or T cells enriched from blood (not recorded which). At the DNA level, the sequence is TGTGCCAGCAGCTCAATCCGGGTCGGCGGCTACACCTTC. Translated, it reads CASSSIRVGGYTF.